A selection of T cell receptor beta chains follows, all from one sample in a study of cytomegalovirus exposure and HLA in healthy donors. The method was immunoSEQ multiplex PCR; TCRdb's version includes in-frame clones alone and lacks a portion of them. The table includes roughly 96,000 clones, 65% to 85% detected once. Sequencing was performed on PBMCs. The receptors were gathered from a female donor in good health and CMV-seropositive. CDR3s include the opening cysteine and the closing phenylalanine or tryptophan. A D gene is named only where the DNA matches it firmly. Some rows mark clone size as missing; the rest say once, few, many or name a class of expanded clone.

V gene,clone size,J gene,D gene,CDR3 protein,CDR3 DNA
TRBV2,-,TRBJ2-2,-,CASSERTTGVTGELFF,TGTGCCAGCAGTGAGAGGACCACGGGGGTCACCGGGGAGCTGTTTTTT
TRBV30,-,TRBJ2-1,TRBD2,CAWSQAGGREQFF,TGTGCCTGGAGTCAAGCGGGGGGGCGTGAGCAGTTCTTC
TRBV4-1,-,TRBJ2-2,TRBD2,CASSLRVAGGFPGELFF,TGCGCCAGCAGCCTCAGAGTGGCGGGGGGCTTCCCCGGGGAGCTGTTTTTT
TRBV9,few,TRBJ2-1,TRBD1,CASSVRGTGAYNEQFF,TGTGCCAGCAGCGTAAGAGGGACAGGAGCATACAATGAGCAGTTCTTC
TRBV7-2,-,TRBJ2-5,-,CASSLTAGLEGTQYF,TGTGCCAGCAGCTTAACCGCAGGACTGGAGGGCACCCAGTACTTC
TRBV25-1,-,TRBJ1-1,-,CASSSIPDGGNTEAFF,TGTGCCAGCAGTTCGATACCTGACGGGGGGAACACTGAAGCTTTCTTT
TRBV14,-,TRBJ1-6,TRBD1,CASSGPQGADYNSPLHF,TGTGCCAGCAGCGGACCACAGGGGGCTGACTATAATTCACCCCTCCACTTT
TRBV29-1,-,TRBJ1-1,-,CSVPRRGNTEAFF,TGCAGCGTCCCCAGGCGGGGGAACACTGAAGCTTTCTTT
TRBV5-6,-,TRBJ2-6,TRBD1,CASSPDRGFSGANVLTF,TGTGCCAGCAGCCCGGACAGGGGGTTCTCTGGGGCCAACGTCCTGACTTTC
TRBV15,-,TRBJ2-2,-,CATSGADTGELFF,TGTGCCACCTCTGGGGCGGACACCGGGGAGCTGTTTTTT
TRBV27,-,TRBJ1-5,-,CASSWSIDQPQHF,TGTGCCAGCAGTTGGAGTATCGATCAGCCCCAGCATTTT
TRBV27,-,TRBJ2-7,-,CASSDRYSYEQYF,TGTGCCAGCTCCGACAGGTACTCCTACGAGCAGTACTTC
TRBV25-1,-,TRBJ2-3,TRBD1,CASSSDRGWADTQYF,TGTGCCAGCAGTTCGGACAGGGGTTGGGCAGATACGCAGTATTTT
TRBV4-2,-,TRBJ1-2,-,CASSQNRDGYTF,TGTGCCAGCAGCCAAAATCGGGATGGCTACACCTTC
TRBV30,-,TRBJ2-1,TRBD1,CAWSAGQVWFF,TGTGCCTGGAGTGCAGGACAGGTGTGGTTCTTC
TRBV14,-,TRBJ2-5,-,CASSQVVLANKETQYF,TGTGCCAGCAGCCAAGTCGTTCTAGCGAATAAAGAGACCCAGTACTTC
TRBV7-9,-,TRBJ2-7,TRBD1,CASSHRQGEDYEQYF,TGTGCCAGCAGCCATCGACAGGGTGAGGACTACGAGCAGTACTTC
TRBV2,-,TRBJ2-5,TRBD2,CASTGGTQETQYF,TGTGCCAGCACGGGGGGTACCCAAGAGACCCAGTACTTC
TRBV30,-,TRBJ2-7,-,CVSRSGYSYEQYF,TGTGTCTCGAGAAGCGGCTACTCCTACGAGCAGTACTTC
TRBV5-6,-,TRBJ1-5,TRBD1,CASSSTGVQPQHF,TGTGCCAGCAGCTCAACAGGGGTTCAGCCCCAGCATTTT
TRBV4-3,once,TRBJ1-4,TRBD1,CASSRMSLQGDEKLFF,TGCGCCAGCAGCCGGATGTCCCTACAGGGGGATGAAAAACTGTTTTTT
TRBV9,-,TRBJ2-1,-,CASSSDTPGGQFF,TGTGCCAGCAGCTCAGACACACCCGGGGGGCAGTTCTTC
TRBV28,-,TRBJ1-2,TRBD1,CASSSPDRGYGYTF,TGTGCCAGCAGTTCTCCGGACAGGGGGTATGGCTACACCTTC
TRBV9,-,TRBJ2-7,TRBD1,CASSYRQGVAYEQYF,TGTGCCAGCAGCTACAGACAGGGTGTAGCCTACGAGCAGTACTTC
TRBV29-1,-,TRBJ2-1,TRBD2,CSVERSGGSYNEQFF,TGCAGCGTTGAGCGTAGCGGGGGCTCCTACAATGAGCAGTTCTTC
TRBV5-1,-,TRBJ2-3,TRBD2,CASSLLAGGLTDTQYF,TGCGCCAGCAGCTTACTAGCGGGAGGGCTAACAGATACGCAGTATTTT
TRBV6-6,once,TRBJ2-7,TRBD2,CASSSLAGSSYEQYF,TGTGCCAGCAGTTCCCTAGCGGGGAGCTCCTACGAGCAGTACTTC
TRBV28,-,TRBJ1-3,-,CASSLGGPGGNTIYF,TGTGCCAGCAGTCTCGGGGGGCCTGGAGGAAACACCATATATTTT
TRBV9,few,TRBJ2-7,TRBD1,CASSPRPGQQAEQYF,TGTGCCAGCAGCCCCAGACCGGGACAGCAGGCCGAGCAGTACTTC
TRBV28,-,TRBJ2-1,-,CASSFDIQGSGQFF,TGTGCCAGCAGTTTCGATATACAGGGAAGTGGGCAGTTCTTC
TRBV28,-,TRBJ2-5,-,CASSPQELQETQYF,TGTGCCAGCAGTCCACAGGAGCTCCAAGAGACCCAGTACTTC
TRBV4-2,-,TRBJ1-2,-,CASRGPAGGANYGYTF,TGTGCCAGCAGGGGTCCCGCTGGCGGAGCAAACTATGGCTACACCTTC
TRBV7-9,-,TRBJ1-1,TRBD1,CASSLGTGRAEAFF,TGTGCCAGCAGCTTAGGGACAGGGAGGGCTGAAGCTTTCTTT
TRBV30,-,TRBJ2-1,-,CAWTALGIQGNEQFF,TGTGCCTGGACTGCCCTCGGGATACAGGGAAATGAGCAGTTCTTC
TRBV20-1,-,TRBJ2-5,-,CSAPVGETQYF,TGCAGTGCACCGGTCGGGGAGACCCAGTACTTC
TRBV4-1,-,TRBJ2-1,-,CASSQAPGSSQGFF,TGCGCCAGCAGCCAAGCCCCCGGATCCAGTCAGGGGTTCTTC
TRBV7-2,-,TRBJ1-6,-,CASSIQTAPNSPLHF,TGTGCCAGCAGCATTCAGACAGCACCTAATTCACCCCTCCACTTT
TRBV7-9,-,TRBJ2-5,TRBD1,CASSEPLTGKETQYF,TGTGCCAGCAGCGAACCTCTGACAGGGAAAGAGACCCAGTACTTC
TRBV19,-,TRBJ2-7,-,CASSGPPTYEQYF,TGTGCCAGTAGTGGGCCGCCGACCTACGAGCAGTACTTC
TRBV9,-,TRBJ2-7,-,CASSPRTASYEQYF,TGTGCCAGCAGCCCCCGGACAGCTTCCTACGAGCAGTACTTC
TRBV6-4,-,TRBJ2-2,TRBD1,CASSEDRVKGELFF,TGTGCCAGCAGTGAAGACAGGGTCAAGGGGGAGCTGTTTTTT
TRBV9,-,TRBJ1-2,-,CASSVADGPNYGYTF,TGTGCCAGCAGCGTAGCCGATGGCCCTAACTATGGCTACACCTTC
TRBV14,-,TRBJ2-2,-,CASSHQLNTGELFF,TGTGCCAGCAGCCACCAACTGAACACCGGGGAGCTGTTTTTT
TRBV7-6,few,TRBJ2-7,TRBD1,CASSVQTGNEQYF,TGTGCCAGCAGCGTACAGACAGGGAACGAGCAGTACTTC
TRBV7-7,-,TRBJ2-7,-,CASSPEVGGYYEQYF,TGTGCTAGCAGCCCCGAGGTAGGAGGGTACTACGAGCAGTACTTC
TRBV28,-,TRBJ1-4,-,CASSLGGGGRTKKLFF,TGTGCCAGCAGCCTCGGAGGGGGGGGCAGAACGAAAAAACTGTTTTTT
TRBV28,-,TRBJ1-2,TRBD1,CASSLGQYGYTF,TGTGCCAGCAGTTTGGGACAGTATGGCTACACCTTC
TRBV4-3,-,TRBJ2-2,-,CASSQDGGAGWTGELFF,TGCGCCAGCAGCCAAGATGGGGGGGCAGGGTGGACCGGGGAGCTGTTTTTT
TRBV7-2,-,TRBJ2-7,-,CASSSPGMSYEQYF,TGTGCCAGCAGCTCCCCGGGGATGTCCTACGAGCAGTACTTC
TRBV4-2,once,TRBJ1-4,TRBD1,CASSQGVNRDRGEKLFF,TGTGCCAGCAGCCAAGGGGTTAACCGGGACAGGGGGGAAAAACTGTTTTTT
TRBV9,-,TRBJ2-1,TRBD2,CASSMPTSGSYNEQFF,TGTGCCAGCAGCATGCCTACTAGCGGATCCTACAATGAGCAGTTCTTC
TRBV28,-,TRBJ1-2,-,CASSGPQGPGYGYTF,TGTGCCAGCAGCGGCCCTCAGGGTCCTGGCTATGGCTACACCTTC
TRBV5-1,once,TRBJ2-5,TRBD2,CASREEPGGTQYF,TGCGCCAGCAGGGAGGAGCCGGGGGGGACCCAGTACTTC
TRBV18,-,TRBJ2-5,TRBD1,CASAIIQGQETQYF,TGTGCCAGCGCCATTATACAGGGGCAAGAGACCCAGTACTTC
TRBV28,-,TRBJ1-1,TRBD1,CASRTGTGNEAFF,TGTGCCAGCAGGACTGGGACAGGGAATGAAGCTTTCTTT
TRBV9,-,TRBJ1-6,-,CASSVAGDDNSPLHF,TGTGCCAGCAGCGTAGCAGGGGACGATAATTCACCCCTCCACTTT
TRBV30,-,TRBJ2-7,TRBD1,CAWRDRESSYEQYF,TGTGCCTGGAGGGACAGGGAGAGCTCCTACGAGCAGTACTTC
TRBV27,-,TRBJ1-2,TRBD1,CASKGQGAYGYTF,TGTGCCAGCAAGGGACAGGGGGCCTATGGCTACACCTTC
TRBV4-3,once,TRBJ2-7,-,CASSQDTRVYEQYF,TGCGCCAGCAGCCAAGATACCAGGGTCTACGAGCAGTACTTC